This is a list of T cell receptor beta chains from one sample in a study of T cell responses to AZD1222 COVID-19 vaccine. The method was immunoSEQ multiplex PCR; TCRdb's version includes in-frame clones alone and lacks a portion of them. Of some 100,000 clones listed, roughly nine tenths were seen once; the top ten hold around 15%. The material sequenced was peripheral blood, taken on day 0 of AZD1222 vaccination. The source is an adult in good health. Each CDR3 is given with its conserved first and last residue.

v_call: TRBV7-8
j_call: TRBJ1-1
cdr3_length: 13
cdr3_aa: CASSLGLRSEAFF

v_call: TRBV9
j_call: TRBJ1-2
cdr3_length: 14
cdr3_aa: CASSPQTGGYGYTF

v_call: TRBV5-1
j_call: TRBJ2-3
cdr3_length: 14
cdr3_aa: CASSLARGTDTQYF

v_call: TRBV7-9
j_call: TRBJ1-6
cdr3_length: 15
cdr3_aa: CASSLNPSGDSPLHF

v_call: TRBV19
j_call: TRBJ1-2
cdr3_length: 16
cdr3_aa: CASSIKSGQGAYGYTF

v_call: TRBV5-1
j_call: TRBJ1-3
cdr3_length: 15
cdr3_aa: CASSLLGQGGNTIYF

v_call: TRBV6-5
j_call: TRBJ2-5
cdr3_length: 16
cdr3_aa: CASSYGSGPGVETQYF

v_call: TRBV7-9
j_call: TRBJ2-7
cdr3_length: 15
cdr3_aa: CASSSRDSVTYEQYF

v_call: TRBV19
j_call: TRBJ2-2
cdr3_length: 18
cdr3_aa: CASSPGLAGGPITGELFF

v_call: TRBV12-3/TRBV12-4
j_call: TRBJ2-7
cdr3_length: 13
cdr3_aa: CASAWDRPYEQYF

v_call: TRBV6-2/TRBV6-3
j_call: TRBJ2-7
cdr3_length: 14
cdr3_aa: CASSYSKVSYEQYF

v_call: TRBV6-5
j_call: TRBJ1-1
cdr3_length: 14
cdr3_aa: CASSYSDRRTEAFF

v_call: TRBV5-6
j_call: TRBJ1-5
cdr3_length: 15
cdr3_aa: CASSYGTHSNQPQHF

v_call: TRBV19
j_call: TRBJ1-2
cdr3_length: 15
cdr3_aa: CASSPDRAGYYGYTF

v_call: TRBV18
j_call: TRBJ1-5
cdr3_length: 15
cdr3_aa: CASSPSTGSNQPQHF